The following is a TCR beta chain sequence with its context. Some clones are missing from TCRdb's copy, which holds only in-frame ones; the method was immunoSEQ multiplex PCR. This table holds about 110,000 clones, 80% to 95% found once. This sample was included in a study of siplizumab effects on memory and regulatory T cells. There are 15 residues in the CDR3. Germline-derived CDR1 and CDR2 are MNHNS and SASEGT. V shed 6 bases and J 1 base; nucleotides not matched to a gene: 6. This sequence joins TRBV6-1 and TRBJ1-1; 9 nucleotides agree with TRBD1. The material sequenced was CD4+ T cells sorted from blood. This sequence originates from a human donor in good health. The CDR3 sequence: CASRRDRVKNTEAFF. CDR3 DNA: TGTGCCAGCAGGAGGGACAGGGTGAAGAACACTGAAGCTTTCTTT.